This entry features one T cell receptor beta chain sequence. The data were produced by immunoSEQ multiplex PCR, yet TCRdb's version contains in-frame clones alone and is incomplete. The table records some 300,000 clones, 85% to 90% of them present only once. This sample is drawn from a study of blood T cell repertoires in COVID-19. The CDR3 loop spans 11 amino acids. CDR1 and CDR2 (germline): MDHEN, SYDVKM. With 10 bases removed from V and 14 bases from J, the gap between germline ends came to 18 bases. V usage is TRBV28 and J usage is TRBJ2-1; D remains unclear. The sequence derives from a man aged 30-40 years who had recovered from COVID-19. Source material: PBMCs or T cells enriched from blood (not recorded which). The CDR3 sequence is CATTSRLNEFF. In nucleotides, the CDR3 is TGTGCCACCACGAGCAGGCTAAATGAGTTCTTC. The whole variable domain, remainder taken from reference TRBV28 and TRBJ2-1, is DVKVTQSSRYLVKRTGEKVFLECVQDMDHENMFWYRQDPGLGLRLIYFSYDVKMKEKGDIPEGYSVSREKKERFSLILESASTNQTSMYLCATTSRLNEFFGPGTRLTVL.